Listed here are 8 T cell receptor beta chains from one sample, sequenced in a study of T-cell reconstitution after alpha-beta-depleted transplantation in children. The library targeted TCRbeta and was prepared with unique molecular identifiers. TCRdb itself ran the PCR reads through MiXCR, one entry per CDR3 protein. The profile shows some 200,000 distinct CDR3 sequences, about 6.3% of them singletons. The specimen was PBMCs from the stem cell graft donor, collected from the stem cell graft. Receptors originate from a human donor who donated a stem cell graft to a child with Wiskott-Aldrich syndrome.

The CDR3 bases are TGCAGCGTTAGGGGATCAGGGGAGGAGGTGAATTCACCCCTCCACTTT. It translates to CSVRGSGEEVNSPLHF. The genes are TRBV20-1 and TRBJ1-6, with a weak D call TRBD1 (6 bases). The germline V gene encodes CDR1 DFQATT and CDR2 SNEGSKA (reference sequence). The CDR3 spans 16 residues.

Worth noting for this clonotype: The junction departs from germline at one end; a sequencing error may be responsible. The chain carries TRBV2 and TRBJ2-5; D remains ambiguous. The CDR3 contains 12 residues. Germline V gene data show CDR1 as SNHLY and CDR2 as FYNNEI. The DNA of the CDR3 is TGTGCCAGCAGCGAAGCAGGAGAGACCCAGTACTTC. It translates to CASSEAGETQYF.

This clonotype occurred many times. The J gene is TRBJ2-1, the V gene TRBV20-1; TRBD2 might be the D (6 bases). Germline V CDR1 and CDR2: DFQATT, SNEGSKA (reference sequence). The CDR3 contains 16 residues. Trimming took 0 bases from V and 7 from J, leaving 19 bases between them. CDR3 nucleotides: TGCAGTGCTAGAGATTTTGTTTGGCGGGGTGGGAATGAGCAGTTCTTC. It specifies CSARDFVWRGGNEQFF.

This clonotype was found many times. The CDR3: CASEPGQGGNQPQHF. The CDR3 coding sequence is TGTGCCAGCGAACCGGGACAGGGGGGAAATCAGCCCCAGCATTTT. V usage is TRBV28 and J usage is TRBJ1-5, with TRBD1 identical over 11 bases. The J segment lost 4 bases and the V segment lost 8 bases, leaving 7 bases of the junction unmatched. Germline V gene lookup returns CDR1 MDHEN and CDR2 SYDVKM. The length of the CDR3 is 15 residues. The variable domain in full, completed from reference TRBV28 and TRBJ1-5, reads DVKVTQSSRYLVKRTGEKVFLECVQDMDHENMFWYRQDPGLGLRLIYFSYDVKMKEKGDIPEGYSVSREKKERFSLILESASTNQTSMYLCASEPGQGGNQPQHFGDGTRLSIL.

This clonotype was observed at least ten times. V and J are TRBV20-1 and TRBJ2-7; perhaps TRBD2 as D (6 bases). This CDR3 has 13 residues. CDR1 is DFQATT and CDR2 is SNEGSKA in the germline V gene (reference sequence). Trimming removed 4 bases at V and 2 bases at J, with 12 bases between. DNA of the CDR3: TGCAGTGCTACCGGGACTTTCACCTACGAGCAGTACTTC. Translation gives CSATGTFTYEQYF.

In its sample, this clonotype was seen many times. This chain connects TRBV5-1 to TRBJ2-5; 7 bases map to TRBD2. The trim removed 4 bases at V and 7 bases at J, leaving 10 bases unmatched. The CDR3 spans 14 residues. The germline CDR1 and CDR2 sequences are SGHRS and YFSETQ. CDR3 loop: CASSPVGGSGTQYF. Here the CDR3 DNA reads TGCGCCAGCAGCCCAGTCGGCGGGAGTGGGACCCAGTACTTC.

This clonotype was seen ten or more times. V and J are TRBV11-2 and TRBJ1-6; a weak D match, TRBD1 (5 bases). Trimming removed 1 base from V and 7 bases from J, with 14 bases in between. The CDR3 totals 16 residues. CDR1 SGHAT and CDR2 FQNNGV come from the germline V gene. CDR3 amino acids: CASSLARASGNSPLHF. As DNA, the CDR3 is TGTGCCAGCAGCTTAGCCAGGGCGTCGGGGAATTCACCCCTCCACTTT.

This clonotype was counted ten times or more. The rearrangement links TRBV12-3 or TRBV12-4 to TRBJ1-3; the match to TRBD1 covers 7 bases. J was trimmed by 2 bases and V by 7 bases; bases with no gene match: 5. The CDR3 is 14 amino acids. CDR3 region: CASTKQGTGNTIYF. The DNA for the CDR3 is TGTGCCAGCACCAAACAGGGGACTGGAAACACCATATATTTT.